Shown below are 30 T cell receptor beta chains from a single sample sequenced in a study of T cells after yellow fever vaccination. TCRdb used MiXCR to reprocess the 5' RACE reads, holding one entry per CDR3 protein. The sample contains 20,000 to 25,000 distinct CDR3 sequences, around 3.4% of which appear only once. The sample was PBMCs, either bulk or a sorted T-cell subset (CD4+, CD8+, memory, or dextramer-sorted; not recorded which), taken more than 35 days after the first yellow fever vaccination. These receptors all come from a man younger than 35 who received the YFV17D yellow fever vaccine.

Ten or more counts support this clonotype. V is TRBV18 and J is TRBJ2-7; 11 positions match TRBD1. The CDR3 is 13 amino acids. Germline V gene sequence: CDR1 KGHSH, CDR2 LQKENI. Losses at the gene ends were 4 bases for V and 6 bases for J; bases not matched to a gene: 2. Here the CDR3 reads CASSRGQGGEQYF. The CDR3 DNA is TGTGCCAGCTCACGGGGACAGGGGGGCGAGCAGTACTTC.

This clonotype came up many times. The chain combines TRBV13 with TRBJ2-7, with D possibly called TRBD1 or TRBD2 (5 bases each). There are 14 residues in the CDR3. Germline CDR1 and CDR2: PRHDT and FYEKMQ (reference sequence). Between the trimmed V and J ends, which lost 5 bases and 3 bases, there was a span of 14 bases. The CDR3 DNA is TGTGCCAGCAGCCTCGACGCAGGGAGCTACGAGCAGTACTTC. This sequence encodes CASSLDAGSYEQYF.

This clonotype was picked up many times. The CDR3 coding sequence is TGTGCCAGCAGCTTACTAGCGGGGGTCACAGATACGCAGTATTTT. Protein sequence: CASSLLAGVTDTQYF. This chain links TRBV7-2 with TRBJ2-3; 10 positions match TRBD2. V dropped 2 bases and J dropped 2; count of bases not matched to a gene: 1. CDR1 is SGHTA and CDR2 is FQGNSA in the germline V gene. The length of the CDR3 is 15 residues.

The V call is TRBV11-3, the J call TRBJ2-5; 8 bases match TRBD1. Trimming cost V 3 bases and J 7 bases; bases outside gene matches: 10. CDR3 length: 15 amino acids. Germline CDR1 SGHNT, CDR2 YENEEA. The CDR3 DNA reads as TGTGCCAGCAGCTTTTCCGGACAGGGAGAGGGGACCCAGTACTTC. This codes for CASSFSGQGEGTQYF. The full variable domain, with the rest looked up from reference TRBV11-3 and TRBJ2-5, is EAGVVQSPRYKIIEKKQPVAFWCNPISGHNTLYWYLQNLGQGPELLIRYENEEAVDDSQLPKDRFSAERLKGVDSTLKIQPAELGDSAVYLCASSFSGQGEGTQYFGPGTRLLVL.

This clonotype was seen ten or more times. Written as DNA, the CDR3 is TGTGCCAGCAGCACCGTTGGGCCAGGGGGCCAAGAGACCCAGTACTTC. This codes for CASSTVGPGGQETQYF. This rearrangement joins TRBV4-2 to TRBJ2-5, with 7 bases that match TRBD1. Germline V gene data show CDR1 as LGHNA and CDR2 as YNFKEQ. The CDR3 extends over 16 amino acids. Trimming took 5 bases from V and 1 from J; bases not matched to a gene: 10.

This clonotype was picked up many times. The V call is TRBV5-1, the J call TRBJ1-4, with D uncertain. CDR3 length: 14 residues. The V end was cut by 3 bases, the J end by 5 bases, with 11 bases between. The germline gives CDR1 SGHRS, CDR2 YFSETQ. In nucleotides, the CDR3 is TGCGCCAGCAGCTGGTCGTCGGCAAATGAAAAACTGTTTTTT. Protein sequence: CASSWSSANEKLFF. The full variable domain, completed using reference TRBV5-1 and TRBJ1-4, is KAGVTQTPRYLIKTRGQQVTLSCSPISGHRSVSWYQQTPGQGLQFLFEYFSETQRNKGNFPGRFSGRQFSNSRSEMNVSTLELGDSALYLCASSWSSANEKLFFGSGTQLSVL.

The J gene is TRBJ1-4, the V gene TRBV5-4; D call uncertain. V lost 4 bases and J lost 5, with 12 bases in between. Germline V gene sequence: CDR1 SGHNT, CDR2 YYREEE (reference sequence). The CDR3 is 14 amino acids. The CDR3 protein is CASSGRSTNEKLFF. For the CDR3, the DNA is TGTGCCAGCAGCGGCAGGTCTACGAATGAAAAACTGTTTTTT.

This clonotype was seen at least ten times. The chain links TRBV5-1 to TRBJ2-6, with D possibly being TRBD2 (5 bases). This CDR3 region has 15 residues. V lost 2 bases to trimming and J lost 0 bases, with 6 bases between them. Germline V gene sequence: CDR1 SGHRS, CDR2 YFSETQ. CDR3 region: CASSLGSSGANVLTF. The CDR3 DNA is TGCGCCAGCAGCTTAGGGAGCTCTGGGGCCAACGTCCTGACTTTC.

This clonotype was counted ten times or more. The chain combines TRBV5-1 with TRBJ2-5, with TRBD1 as a possible D gene (6 bases). The CDR3 covers 13 residues. Germline V gene lookup returns CDR1 SGHRS and CDR2 YFSETQ. Between the trimmed V and J ends, which lost 4 bases and 7 bases, there was a span of 14 bases. The CDR3 is CASSPDPRGTQYF. Here the CDR3 DNA reads TGCGCCAGCAGCCCGGACCCCAGGGGGACCCAGTACTTC.

Concerning this clonotype: A read error may produce the germline difference seen at one junction end. V gene TRBV5-1 combines with J gene TRBJ2-1, with a weak D call TRBD2 (6 bases). This CDR3 has 15 residues. In germline, CDR1 is SGHRS, CDR2 YFSETQ. In DNA form, the CDR3 reads TGCGCCACCGCAATTGAACTGTATAGCGGTAATGAGCACTTCTTC. Its protein product is CATAIELYSGNEHFF.

This clonotype was seen many times. J is TRBJ2-5 and V is TRBV7-7; TRBD1 might be the D (6 bases). CDR3 size: 13 residues. CDR1 and CDR2 (germline): SSHAT, FNYEAQ (reference sequence). Trimming shortened V by 5 bases and J by 5 bases, and 12 bases separated the two germline ends. CDR3: CASSMTGSETQYF. In DNA, the CDR3 is TGTGCCAGCAGCATGACAGGATCGGAGACCCAGTACTTC. Drawing the rest from reference TRBV7-7 and TRBJ2-5, the complete variable domain is GAGVSQSPRYKVTKRGQDVTLRCDPISSHATLYWYQQALGQGPEFLTYFNYEAQPDKSGLPSDRFSAERPEGSISTLTIQRTEQRDSAMYRCASSMTGSETQYFGPGTRLLVL.

This clonotype was picked up many times. The rearrangement uses TRBV29-1 and TRBJ2-1, with D perhaps being TRBD1 or TRBD2 (5 bases each). The germline gives CDR1 SQVTM, CDR2 ANQGSEA. V dropped 6 bases and J dropped 12 bases, with 24 bases sitting between them. This CDR3 comprises 14 residues. The CDR3 region has the DNA TGCAGCGTGTCCCGGGACCCGCTCACTGGCGGGCAGTTCTTC. This codes for CSVSRDPLTGGQFF.

This clonotype was seen ten or more times. This chain links TRBV4-2 with TRBJ2-7; D may correspond to TRBD1 or TRBD2 (5 bases each). V was cut by 0 bases and J by 1 base, with 19 bases left in between. The CDR3 has 18 residues. CDR1 is LGHNA and CDR2 is YNFKEQ in the germline V gene. CDR3 DNA sequence: TGTGCCAGCAGCCAAGATCGGGGAACCGGGACCGTGTCCTACGAGCAGTACTTC. It yields the protein CASSQDRGTGTVSYEQYF.

This clonotype was recorded at least ten times. V usage is TRBV12-3 or TRBV12-4 and J usage is TRBJ2-1; 9 bases are a match to TRBD2. This CDR3 spans 15 amino acids. With 6 bases clipped from V and 0 bases from J, the junction kept 3 bases outside the gene matches. In DNA form, the CDR3 reads TGTGCCAGCAGCCCAGCGGGGGGCTCCTACAATGAGCAGTTCTTC. This gives the protein CASSPAGGSYNEQFF.

At least ten counts were recorded for this clonotype. The rearrangement joins TRBV7-2 to TRBJ1-5; D uncertain. V lost 5 bases, J lost 2 bases, and 7 bases lay in between. Germline CDR1 is SGHTA and CDR2 is FQGNSA. This CDR3 comprises 13 residues. This chain's CDR3 is CASSPPGNQPQHF. In DNA form, the CDR3 reads TGTGCCAGCAGCCCGCCAGGCAATCAGCCCCAGCATTTT.

This clonotype was recorded many times. CDR3 nucleotide sequence: TGTGCCAGCAGCGATTACTCGGGCACAGATACGCAGTATTTT. Residues: CASSDYSGTDTQYF. The chain is built from TRBV7-2 and TRBJ2-3, with D unresolved. Trimming took off 5 bases at V and 1 base at J, with 10 bases between the two ends. The CDR3 loop spans 14 amino acids. Germline V gene sequence: CDR1 SGHTA, CDR2 FQGNSA.

This clonotype was picked up many times. The gene calls are TRBV7-8 and TRBJ1-1; D possibly corresponds to TRBD1 (5 bases). CDR1 and CDR2 from the germline V gene are SGHVS and FQNEAQ. This CDR3 contains 14 residues. The V and J ends lost 0 bases and 1 base respectively, with 6 bases between them. The CDR3 sequence: CASSLAGANTEAFF. CDR3 coding DNA: TGTGCCAGCAGCTTAGCAGGGGCGAACACTGAAGCTTTCTTT.

This clonotype was observed many times. The chain uses TRBV2 and TRBJ1-2, with a weak D call TRBD1 (6 bases). This CDR3 comprises 13 residues. The V gene's germline CDR1 is SNHLY and CDR2 FYNNEI. V was trimmed by 6 bases and J by 4 bases, leaving 12 bases between them. The CDR3 here is CASRGGTIYGYTF. The CDR3 nucleotides are TGTGCCAGCAGAGGGGGGACAATCTATGGCTACACCTTC.

This clonotype was seen many times. The CDR3 sequence: CASRDGVSRPLGGYTF. The CDR3 coding sequence is TGTGCCAGCAGAGACGGGGTATCACGGCCCTTGGGCGGCTACACCTTC. The chain is built from TRBV7-2 and TRBJ1-2, with D uncertain. Per germline, CDR1 SGHTA and CDR2 FQGNSA. V lost 6 bases and J 8 bases, leaving 25 bases between the germline ends. The CDR3 is 16 residues long.

This clonotype was seen repeatedly, ten times or more. The chain employs TRBV18 and TRBJ2-7, with D unresolved. The V and J ends lost 3 bases and 5 bases respectively, with 11 bases between them. This CDR3 spans 13 amino acids. Germline assignment: CDR1 KGHSH and CDR2 LQKENI. For the CDR3, the DNA is TGTGCCAGCTCACCTTTTCGGAACCACGAGCAGTACGTC. Protein sequence: CASSPFRNHEQYV.

This clonotype was detected many times. V gene TRBV7-3 combines with J gene TRBJ2-3; 7 positions match TRBD1. This CDR3 region has 14 residues. Germline CDR1 SGHTA, CDR2 FQGTGA. Trimming took 5 bases from V and 1 from J; bases not matched to a gene: 3. This CDR3 reads CASSPGQGTDTQYF. For the CDR3, the DNA is TGTGCCAGCAGCCCAGGACAGGGCACAGATACGCAGTATTTT.

This clonotype was counted at least ten times. The V gene is TRBV5-1, the J gene TRBJ2-1, with D perhaps TRBD1 (5 bases). The CDR3 is 13 amino acids. Germline values: CDR1 SGHRS, CDR2 YFSETQ. Trimming took off 4 bases at V and 10 bases at J, with 15 bases between the two ends. The CDR3: CASSPGLVWEQFF. The CDR3 DNA follows: TGCGCCAGCAGCCCAGGGCTCGTCTGGGAGCAGTTCTTC.

This clonotype was detected many times. The chain carries TRBV20-1 and TRBJ2-3; no clear D. CDR3 length: 11 amino acids. Germline assignment: CDR1 DFQATT and CDR2 SNEGSKA (reference sequence). V was cut by 3 bases and J by 6 bases, with 7 bases left in between. The chain's CDR3 is CSASRADTQYF. The CDR3 DNA is TGCAGTGCTAGTCGAGCGGATACGCAGTATTTT.

This clonotype occurred many times. This rearrangement joins TRBV6-5 to TRBJ1-5, with D unclear. The germline V and J ends were trimmed by 6 bases and 0 bases, with 9 bases remaining between them. The CDR3 is made up of 14 amino acids. Per germline, CDR1 MNHEY and CDR2 SVGAGI. The CDR3 is CASSPSDSNQPQHF. In nucleotides, the CDR3 is TGTGCCAGCAGCCCCAGCGATAGCAATCAGCCCCAGCATTTT.

This clonotype occurred many times. The chain couples TRBV4-3 to TRBJ1-1; D not resolved. CDR3 length equals 14 residues. Per germline, CDR1 LGHNA and CDR2 YSLEER. V was shortened by 2 bases and J by 0 bases, with 7 bases between the two germline ends. CDR3 sequence (DNA): TGCGCCAGCAGCCAAAACTTCATGAACACTGAAGCTTTCTTT. This encodes CASSQNFMNTEAFF.

This clonotype was recorded at least ten times. V gene TRBV5-1 combines with J gene TRBJ2-1; D might be TRBD1 (5 bases). Germline values: CDR1 SGHRS, CDR2 YFSETQ. The CDR3 sequence is 16 residues long. The V end lost 4 bases, the J end lost 4 bases, and 18 bases lay between the germline ends. The CDR3 sequence is CASSQQGLPTYNEQFF. Here the CDR3 DNA reads TGCGCCAGCAGCCAGCAGGGCCTACCAACTTACAATGAGCAGTTCTTC.

This clonotype was recorded many times. The CDR3 reads CASSLAMGEETQYF. The CDR3, as DNA: TGCGCCAGCAGCTTGGCAATGGGTGAAGAGACCCAGTACTTC. The chain has TRBV5-1 and TRBJ2-5; D uncertain. Looked up from germline, CDR1 is SGHRS and CDR2 is YFSETQ. V was shortened by 0 bases and J by 3 bases, with 9 bases between the two germline ends. The CDR3 runs 14 residues.

This clonotype was detected many times. The V call is TRBV14, the J call TRBJ2-3, with D possibly being TRBD1 or TRBD2 (5 bases each). Per the germline V gene, CDR1 is SGHDN and CDR2 is FVKESK. Trimming took 5 bases from V and 14 from J, leaving 20 bases between them. The CDR3 covers 13 residues. The DNA for the CDR3 is TGTGCCAGCAGCTCTAATTTACCGGGACCCCCGTATTTT. Protein: CASSSNLPGPPYF.

The sample holds many counts of this clonotype. The chain combines TRBV7-2 with TRBJ2-7; D is unclear. Trimming removed 1 base at V and 1 base at J, with 8 bases between. Germline-derived CDR1 and CDR2 are SGHTA and FQGNSA. The CDR3 has 14 amino acids. Written as DNA, the CDR3 is TGTGCCAGCAGCTTAGAGGGCAGTTCCTACGAGCAGTACTTC. It yields the protein CASSLEGSSYEQYF.

At least ten counts were recorded for this clonotype. The chain links TRBV5-1 to TRBJ2-6, with D possibly TRBD1 on 5 matching bases. Trimming shortened V by 4 bases and J by 4 bases, and 12 bases separated the two germline ends. The CDR3 extends over 15 amino acids. CDR1 and CDR2 from the germline V gene are SGHRS and YFSETQ. CDR3: CASSPTGPGANVLTF. The CDR3 bases are TGCGCCAGCAGCCCTACAGGTCCCGGGGCCAACGTCCTGACTTTC.